This T cell receptor (beta chain) stems from a study of blood T cell repertoires in COVID-19. The overall study: COVID-19 samples from acute and convalescent phases originated in the United States, Italy and Spain. T cells, B-cell-depleted T cells, or PBMCs provided the cDNA or gDNA that served as material.

In the original analysis: How many nucleated cells were present was estimated from reference gene primer amplification. Assay used: immunoSEQ multiplex PCR; TCRdb lists only in-frame clones, some missing. V, J and clone size were drawn from that table, and D and trimming were deduced from the DNA. The repertoire holds roughly 66,000 clones, with about 80% as singletons. The CDR3 totals 13 residues. V was clipped by 4 bases and J by 3 bases, with 10 bases between them. The germline V gene encodes CDR1 SGHKS and CDR2 YYEKEE (reference sequence). The chain is built from TRBV5-5 and TRBJ2-5, with D perhaps TRBD1 (6 bases). Sample: peripheral blood. The receptor's source is a man between 60 and 75 years old with acute or convalescent COVID-19. CDR3: CASSPQGKETQYF. The CDR3 region has the DNA TGTGCCAGCAGCCCGCAGGGGAAAGAGACCCAGTACTTC.